Each of the 32 T cell receptor beta chains below was sequenced from the same sample in a study of T cells in Graves' hyperthyroidism and ophthalmopathy. Template material for amplifying TCR beta CDR3 regions consisted of RNA transcripts. An initial round of RT-PCR targeting the TCR CDR3 relied on the HTBI primer set. In TCRdb, the multiplex PCR reads were re-called with MiXCR into one record per CDR3 protein. The sample has approximately 620,000 distinct CDR3 sequences; about a sixth are singletons. Source material: blood. The receptors stem from a woman aged 40 to 49 with Graves' ophthalmopathy.

The gene calls are TRBV4-1 and TRBJ2-1; D perhaps matches TRBD1 (6 bases). V gave up 2 bases and J gave up 5 bases, with 13 bases separating them. The CDR3 totals 15 residues. Germline V gene sequence: CDR1 MGHRA, CDR2 YSYEKL. The CDR3 DNA is TGCGCCAGCAGCCAACGGACAGTGATAGACAATGAGCAGTTCTTC. Translated: CASSQRTVIDNEQFF.

The chain carries TRBV18 and TRBJ1-1; D is perhaps TRBD1 (5 bases). V lost 3 bases and J lost 2, with 13 bases in between. Germline V gene lookup returns CDR1 KGHSH and CDR2 LQKENI. CDR3 length: 15 residues. This CDR3 is CASSPQWGDNTEAFF. In nucleotides, the CDR3 is TGTGCCAGCTCACCCCAGTGGGGGGATAACACTGAAGCTTTCTTT.

This clonotype was seen repeatedly, ten times or more. The V and J genes are TRBV28 and TRBJ2-7; the match to TRBD2 covers 10 bases. The J segment lost 5 bases and the V segment lost 7 bases, leaving 11 bases of the junction unmatched. The CDR3 length is 15 residues. Germline values: CDR1 MDHEN, CDR2 SYDVKM. The CDR3 sequence: CASTNGLAGGDEQYF. In DNA form, the CDR3 reads TGTGCCAGCACCAACGGATTAGCGGGAGGTGACGAGCAGTACTTC. The full variable domain, its missing parts supplied by reference TRBV28 and TRBJ2-7, is DVKVTQSSRYLVKRTGEKVFLECVQDMDHENMFWYRQDPGLGLRLIYFSYDVKMKEKGDIPEGYSVSREKKERFSLILESASTNQTSMYLCASTNGLAGGDEQYFGPGTRLTVT.

This clonotype has a count of ten or more. This sequence joins TRBV5-1 and TRBJ2-7; the D is unclear. CDR1 and CDR2 (germline): SGHRS, YFSETQ. Trimming shortened V by 3 bases and J by 3 bases, and 10 bases separated the two germline ends. The CDR3 is 13 residues long. CDR3 sequence: CASSSNTDYEQYF. CDR3 nucleotide sequence: TGCGCCAGCAGCTCAAACACCGACTACGAGCAGTACTTC.

This clonotype turned up a few times. The chain employs TRBV12-3 or TRBV12-4 and TRBJ1-5, with 7 bases fitting TRBD1. The CDR3 sequence is 15 residues long. The ends lost 5 bases at V and 0 bases at J; junction bases unmatched: 4. The CDR3 region is CASSPGQRSNQPQHF. The CDR3 DNA reads as TGTGCCAGCAGTCCGGGACAGCGTAGCAATCAGCCCCAGCATTTT.

V and J are TRBV5-1 and TRBJ2-1; 7 nucleotides align to TRBD2. Germline CDR1 reads SGHRS; CDR2 reads YFSETQ. Trimming removed 0 bases from V and 7 bases from J; junction bases left unmatched: 10. The CDR3 extends over 16 amino acids. The CDR3 nucleotides are TGCGCCAGCAGCTTGGGGGGCCTAGCGGAGGAAAATGAGCAGTTCTTC. As protein: CASSLGGLAEENEQFF.

This clonotype was found a few times. The chain recombines TRBV20-1 with TRBJ2-1; weak D call: TRBD2 (6 bases). The CDR3 is made up of 11 amino acids. CDR1 and CDR2 from the germline V gene are DFQATT and SNEGSKA (reference sequence). V was shortened by 6 bases and J by 12 bases, with 15 bases between the two germline ends. The CDR3 coding sequence is TGCAGTGCCACACCGGGGGACCGGCAGTTCTTC. Amino acids: CSATPGDRQFF.

This clonotype appeared many times. CDR3 residues: CSANGLAGSYEQYF. As DNA, the CDR3 is TGCAGTGCTAATGGACTAGCGGGGTCCTACGAGCAGTACTTC. This chain connects TRBV20-1 to TRBJ2-7; 12 bases map to TRBD2. Germline CDR1 is DFQATT and CDR2 is SNEGSKA (reference sequence). This CDR3 comprises 14 residues. V was pared by 4 bases and J by 1 base, with 2 bases of the junction left unmatched.

This clonotype has only a few counts. The CDR3 sequence: CASTLGQGQLNEQFF. The DNA of the CDR3 is TGTGCCAGCACCCTAGGACAAGGACAGCTCAATGAGCAGTTCTTC. The chain is built from TRBV7-9 and TRBJ2-1, with a tentative D call TRBD1 (6 bases). CDR3 length: 15 amino acids. V lost 7 bases to trimming and J lost 6 bases, with 19 bases between them. CDR1 is SEHNR and CDR2 is FQNEAQ in the germline V gene (reference sequence).

This chain uses TRBV11-2 with TRBJ1-1; D remains unclear. From germline, CDR1 is SGHAT and CDR2 FQNNGV. The V gene lost 4 bases and the J gene lost 3 bases, with 12 bases spanning the gap. The CDR3 runs to 14 residues. The CDR3 nucleotides are TGTGCCAGCAGCTCGTTGTCGAGGGACACTGAAGCTTTCTTT. Its translation is CASSSLSRDTEAFF.

This clonotype was counted at least ten times. This sequence joins TRBV5-1 and TRBJ2-5, with D tentatively TRBD1 (6 bases). This CDR3 contains 15 residues. V was pared by 0 bases and J by 3 bases, with 12 bases between. Looked up from germline, CDR1 is SGHRS and CDR2 is YFSETQ. CDR3 protein: CASSLAGAREETQYF. The CDR3 coding sequence is TGCGCCAGCAGCTTGGCAGGGGCCAGGGAAGAGACCCAGTACTTC.

This clonotype has just a few counts. This chain links TRBV4-1 with TRBJ1-4; 9 nucleotides align to TRBD1. J lost 8 bases, V lost 4 bases, and 8 bases had no gene match. This CDR3 has 15 residues. Germline lookup yields CDR1 MGHRA and CDR2 YSYEKL. The CDR3 loop is CASSPKQGASEKLFF. The CDR3 DNA reads TGCGCCAGCAGCCCGAAACAGGGGGCTAGCGAAAAACTGTTTTTT.

The chain is built from TRBV12-3 or TRBV12-4 and TRBJ1-5, with 10 bases lining up with TRBD1. The CDR3 extends over 15 amino acids. The junction had 8 bases not matched to a gene; V was cut back by 6 bases and J by 6 bases. CDR3 in DNA: TGTGCCAGCAGCAGGGCGACAGGGGGCTTTCAGCCCCAGCATTTT. Translation: CASSRATGGFQPQHF.

Ten or more counts support this clonotype. V gene TRBV28 combines with J gene TRBJ2-3; 12 bases are shared with TRBD2. V gave up 2 bases and J gave up 6 bases; unmatched junction bases: 12. The germline V gene encodes CDR1 MDHEN and CDR2 SYDVKM. The CDR3 runs to 18 residues. CDR3 bases: TGTGCCAGCAGTTTACTAGCGGGAGGGCCTAATCGGAGGGATACGCAGTATTTT. Protein product: CASSLLAGGPNRRDTQYF.

This clonotype was found many times. The chain couples TRBV10-3 to TRBJ2-1; 7 bases align to TRBD1. CDR1 ENHRY and CDR2 SYGVKD come from the germline V gene. Germline trimming cut 8 bases from V and 5 bases from J; bases unmatched to any gene: 9. This CDR3 contains 14 residues. CDR3 in DNA: TGTGCCATCGGCCCGGGACAGACCGACAATGAGCAGTTCTTC. Its protein product is CAIGPGQTDNEQFF.

For the CDR3, the DNA is TGTGCCAGCAGCTTAAATGCAGTCTCCTACAATGAGCAGTTCTTC. Encoded protein: CASSLNAVSYNEQFF. This chain connects TRBV7-9 to TRBJ2-1; D unclear. CDR3 length: 15 amino acids. Trimming removed 2 bases at V and 0 bases at J, with 8 bases between. Germline V lookup: CDR1 SEHNR, CDR2 FQNEAQ (reference sequence).

This clonotype was seen only a few times. The V gene is TRBV6-1, the J gene TRBJ1-3, with D perhaps TRBD1 (6 bases). Germline V gene sequence: CDR1 MNHNS, CDR2 SASEGT. V shed 5 bases and J shed 0 bases, with 14 bases lying between them. The CDR3 totals 16 residues. This CDR3 is CASSSSGASSGNTIYF. For the CDR3, the DNA is TGTGCCAGCAGTAGCTCAGGGGCAAGCTCTGGAAACACCATATATTTT.

V gene TRBV3-1 combines with J gene TRBJ1-1; D call uncertain. Germline V gene sequence: CDR1 LGHDT, CDR2 YNNKEL (reference sequence). The germline V and J ends were trimmed by 1 base and 5 bases, with 14 bases remaining between them. This CDR3 is built from 15 residues. The CDR3 spells CASSQARRAGTEAFF. The CDR3 nucleotides are TGTGCCAGCAGCCAAGCTCGACGGGCGGGTACTGAAGCTTTCTTT.

The sample holds many counts of this clonotype. V gene TRBV2 combines with J gene TRBJ1-5; the D is unclear. CDR3 size: 15 residues. Per the germline V gene, CDR1 is SNHLY and CDR2 is FYNNEI. The V end was cut by 2 bases, the J end by 0 bases, with 8 bases between. DNA of the CDR3: TGTGCCAGCAGTGAAATGGCTCTTAGCAATCAGCCCCAGCATTTT. Amino acids: CASSEMALSNQPQHF.

About this clonotype itself: This may arise from a read error, as a much more abundant clone is one base away. The CDR3 reads CSARAPSGRTGTQYF. The CDR3 DNA sequence: TGCAGTGCTAGAGCCCCGAGCGGGAGGACAGGTACGCAGTATTTT. This rearrangement joins TRBV20-1 to TRBJ2-3; 9 bases agree with TRBD2. The V gene's germline CDR1 is DFQATT and CDR2 SNEGSKA (reference sequence). CDR3 length: 15 residues.

This chain joins TRBV10-3 and TRBJ2-3, with D unclear. Germline V gene data show CDR1 as ENHRY and CDR2 as SYGVKD. The CDR3 covers 14 residues. V was pared by 4 bases and J by 0 bases, with 8 bases between. DNA for the CDR3: TGTGCCATCAGTGGTATTTCGAGCACAGATACGCAGTATTTT. Translating gives CAISGISSTDTQYF.

On this clonotype itself: A read error is likely, as this CDR3 ends without the conserved phenylalanine or tryptophan. No DNA is shown, since the ends of the CDR3 on it are uncertain; the CDR3 is the one TCRdb lists. V and J are TRBV2 and TRBJ2-1; TRBD2 is the table's D call and was not checked against the DNA. The CDR3 is made up of 13 amino acids, end residues included. CDR1 is SNHLY and CDR2 is FYNNEI in the germline V gene. Here the CDR3 reads CASSDWTSGALKL.

This clonotype was observed at least ten times. The V gene is TRBV12-3 or TRBV12-4, the J gene TRBJ1-2; 8 nucleotides match TRBD1. The CDR3 runs 15 residues. The J segment lost 5 bases and the V segment lost 6 bases, leaving 11 bases of the junction unmatched. CDR3 in amino acids: CASSYQGAQYYGYTF. The CDR3 DNA follows: TGTGCCAGCAGCTATCAGGGGGCGCAATATTATGGCTACACCTTC.

The V and J genes are TRBV6-1 and TRBJ1-2; TRBD1 agrees at 10 bases. Germline V lookup: CDR1 MNHNS, CDR2 SASEGT. Germline trimming cut 4 bases from V and 2 bases from J; bases unmatched to any gene: 4. The CDR3 covers 15 residues. The CDR3 nucleotides are TGTGCCAGCAGTGGTGGGACAGGGGAAAACTATGGCTACACCTTC. Translated, it gives CASSGGTGENYGYTF.

This clonotype was observed a handful of times. V gene TRBV6-1 combines with J gene TRBJ1-2; D not resolved. Germline V gives CDR1 MNHNS, CDR2 SASEGT. V lost 7 bases and J lost 7, with 19 bases in between. CDR3 length equals 14 residues. The CDR3 here is CASKGSHFSRGYTF. CDR3 DNA: TGTGCCAGCAAGGGCAGCCACTTCTCTCGTGGCTACACCTTC.

This clonotype was found many times. The rearrangement uses TRBV20-1 and TRBJ1-5; tentative D call: TRBD1 (6 bases). Trimming stripped 7 bases from V and 7 bases from J, with 11 bases between. The CDR3 loop spans 11 amino acids. Germline V gives CDR1 DFQATT, CDR2 SNEGSKA (reference sequence). CDR3 protein: CSVGGRQPQHF. CDR3 bases: TGCAGTGTTGGGGGGCGACAGCCCCAGCATTTT.

In its sample, this clonotype was seen many times. The genes are TRBV5-1 and TRBJ1-2; possible D gene TRBD1, 5 bases. CDR1 and CDR2 from the germline V gene are SGHRS and YFSETQ. The CDR3 spans 15 residues. V dropped 4 bases and J dropped 5 bases, with 18 bases sitting between them. For the CDR3, the DNA is TGCGCCAGCAGCGCAGACGGGACGGAAAGATATGGCTACACCTTC. It specifies CASSADGTERYGYTF.

The rearrangement joins TRBV6-1 to TRBJ2-2; tentatively, D is TRBD2 (6 bases). The CDR3 sequence is 15 residues long. Germline loops: CDR1 MNHNS, CDR2 SASEGT. V shed 2 bases and J shed 4 bases, with 11 bases lying between them. The CDR3 sequence is CASSESGSLTGELFF. CDR3 DNA: TGTGCCAGCAGTGAAAGCGGGTCACTCACCGGGGAGCTGTTTTTT.

This clonotype has more than one count but fewer than ten. The chain recombines TRBV19 with TRBJ1-1; 9 bases align to TRBD1. Germline CDR1 LNHDA, CDR2 SQIVND (reference sequence). Trimming removed 7 bases from V and 3 bases from J; junction bases left unmatched: 9. The CDR3 is 15 residues long. CDR3 protein: CASTQDRGYDTEAFF. As DNA, the CDR3 is TGTGCCAGTACCCAGGACAGGGGATATGACACTGAAGCTTTCTTT.

Many counts were recorded for this clonotype. The rearrangement joins TRBV29-1 to TRBJ2-1, with 13 bases matching TRBD2. Germline values: CDR1 SQVTM, CDR2 ANQGSEA. V shed 5 bases, J shed 5 bases, and the junction held 15 bases outside the gene matches. The CDR3 length is 18 residues. Here the CDR3 reads CSVPGHYTSGRADNEQFF. The CDR3 nucleotides are TGCAGCGTTCCTGGTCACTACACTAGCGGGAGGGCCGACAATGAGCAGTTCTTC.

This clonotype showed up many times. V usage is TRBV2 and J usage is TRBJ2-7; 8 bases match TRBD1. The J segment lost 3 bases and the V segment lost 5 bases, leaving 6 bases of the junction unmatched. There are 14 residues in the CDR3. Looked up from germline, CDR1 is SNHLY and CDR2 is FYNNEI. In DNA, the CDR3 is TGTGCCAGCAGTTTGGACAGGGAAATCTACGAGCAGTACTTC. This sequence encodes CASSLDREIYEQYF.

This clonotype was counted ten times or more. This chain uses TRBV10-3 with TRBJ1-1; 7 positions agree with TRBD1. V lost 5 bases, J lost 0 bases, and 6 bases stayed unmatched. The CDR3 is made up of 15 amino acids. CDR1 and CDR2 from the germline V gene are ENHRY and SYGVKD. The CDR3, as DNA: TGTGCCATCAGTCCGACAGGGTCGGTGAACACTGAAGCTTTCTTT. Its translation is CAISPTGSVNTEAFF.